This T cell receptor (beta chain) was recovered during a study of cytomegalovirus exposure and HLA in healthy donors. PCR employed 60 Vbeta and 13 Jbeta primers. The protocol was immunoSEQ multiplex PCR, while the TCRdb copy is restricted to in-frame clones and leaves out a portion. In all, the sample yields around 74,000 clones. The germline gives CDR1 MNHEY, CDR2 SMNVEV (reference sequence). CDR3 length equals 14 residues. The ends were cut back, 6 bases at V and 4 bases at J, with 15 bases in the middle. This TCR came from a man under 40 in good health and CMV-seronegative. The rearrangement uses TRBV27 and TRBJ2-5, with a weak D call TRBD2 (6 bases). The specimen sequenced was PBMCs. CDR3 sequence: CASRIVGGLETQYF. CDR3 nucleotide sequence: TGTGCCAGCAGAATCGTCGGAGGGCTAGAGACCCAGTACTTC.